What follows describes a single T cell receptor beta chain. Sequencing relied on a cDNA template that was reverse transcribed from extracted RNA. Libraries were prepared by immunoSEQ multiplex PCR; TCRdb keeps only in-frame clonotypes and omits some of them. This sample has roughly 140,000 clones, with 82% found just once. The data stem from a study of CD8+ T cells in alopecia areata. V lost 4 bases to trimming and J lost 4 bases; unmatched junction nucleotides: 8. CDR3 size: 16 residues. Germline V CDR1 and CDR2: SGHNT, YENEEA. Treatment: oral pan-JAK inhibitor, 5-10 mg twice daily. Sample: CD8+ T cells sorted from blood, taken at week 4, from a patient treated with tofacitinib. This receptor was obtained from a human donor with alopecia areata. This chain joins TRBV11-3 and TRBJ1-2, with 11 positions matching TRBD1. CDR3 bases: TGTGCCAGCAGCTACCGGACAGGGGGCCCCATCTATGGCTACACCTTC. It codes for CASSYRTGGPIYGYTF.